Listed below are T cell receptor beta chains from one sample, sequenced in a study of shared clonotypes between healthy human individuals. Libraries were prepared by immunoSEQ multiplex PCR; TCRdb keeps only in-frame clonotypes and omits some of them. Here the sample spans 600,000 to 750,000 clones, about two thirds being singletons. Material: memory CD4+ T cells sorted from blood. The receptors come from a woman aged 25-40 years in good health. The CDR3 runs from the conserved cysteine through the conserved F or W. A D gene is named only where the DNA matches it firmly. Clone size is given for some rows only: seen once, a few or many times, or a class if the clone is expanded.

D: NA
size: NA
J: TRBJ2-3
V: TRBV12-5
DNA: TGTGCTAGTCAAGGGCGGAGCACAGATACGCAGTATTTT
CDR3: CASQGRSTDTQYF

D: TRBD2
size: NA
J: TRBJ2-2
V: TRBV7-8
DNA: TGTGCCAGCAGCGGGGGACTAGCGGAGGTCACCGGGGAGCTGTTTTTT
CDR3: CASSGGLAEVTGELFF

D: NA
size: NA
J: TRBJ1-1
V: TRBV5-1
DNA: TGCGCCAGCAGCTTGAACGGGGAAGGGAACACTGAAGCTTTCTTT
CDR3: CASSLNGEGNTEAFF

D: NA
size: NA
J: TRBJ1-5
V: TRBV6-1
DNA: TGTGCCAGCAGTGAACCCCTCCCGGCGGCTGATCGAAATCAGCCCCAGCATTTT
CDR3: CASSEPLPAADRNQPQHF

D: NA
size: few
J: TRBJ1-2
V: TRBV2
DNA: TGTGCCAGCAGTGACAGTAGGGGCTATGGCTACACCTTC
CDR3: CASSDSRGYGYTF

D: NA
size: NA
J: TRBJ2-1
V: TRBV15
DNA: TGTGCCACCAGCAGAGATCCCAACAGTCGGAATGAGCAGTTCTTC
CDR3: CATSRDPNSRNEQFF

D: TRBD2
size: NA
J: TRBJ2-5
V: TRBV27
DNA: TGTGCCAGCAGCCACCTCGGGACTAGCGGGCTCCCAGAGACCCAGTACTTC
CDR3: CASSHLGTSGLPETQYF

D: NA
size: NA
J: TRBJ1-5
V: TRBV30
DNA: TGTGCCTGGTCCTCACGTAGCAATCAGCCCCAGCATTTT
CDR3: CAWSSRSNQPQHF

D: TRBD2
size: NA
J: TRBJ2-7
V: TRBV14
DNA: TGTGCCAGCAGCCAAGATTGGCTAGCGGGAGAATACGAGCAGTACTTC
CDR3: CASSQDWLAGEYEQYF

D: TRBD1
size: NA
J: TRBJ1-2
V: TRBV5-1
DNA: TGCGCCAGCAGCTTTGGGGGACAGGGGACCTTCGCCTATGGCTACACCTTC
CDR3: CASSFGGQGTFAYGYTF

D: NA
size: NA
J: TRBJ1-1
V: TRBV2
DNA: TGTGCCAGCAGTTTATTTGGGGGCTCGAACACTGAAGCTTTCTTT
CDR3: CASSLFGGSNTEAFF

D: NA
size: NA
J: TRBJ1-4
V: TRBV27
DNA: TGTGCCAGCACCGAATCCCCGGGACCGGATAATGAAAAACTGTTTTTT
CDR3: CASTESPGPDNEKLFF

D: NA
size: NA
J: TRBJ1-4
V: TRBV5-1
DNA: TGCGCCAGCAGCTTGGAAGGGGCACGGAATGGTGAAAAACTGTTTTTT
CDR3: CASSLEGARNGEKLFF

D: NA
size: few
J: TRBJ1-5
V: TRBV10-3
DNA: TGTGCCATCAGTGAGTCGAACTTACGGGCCCAGCATTTT
CDR3: CAISESNLRAQHF

D: TRBD1
size: once
J: TRBJ2-2
V: TRBV5-8
DNA: TGTGCCAGCAGCCGACAGGGAAACACCGGGGAGCTGTTTTTT
CDR3: CASSRQGNTGELFF

D: TRBD1
size: once
J: TRBJ1-6
V: TRBV28
DNA: TGTGCCAGCAGTTCTGGGACAGGGAATTCACCCCTCCACTTT
CDR3: CASSSGTGNSPLHF

D: TRBD1
size: once
J: TRBJ2-6
V: TRBV19
DNA: TGTGCCAGTAGTACTGGACAGGCCTCGGTTCGCGTCCTGACTTTC
CDR3: CASSTGQASVRVLTF

D: NA
size: NA
J: TRBJ2-3
V: TRBV25-1
DNA: TGTGCCAGTACGGACACAGATACGCAGTATTTT
CDR3: CASTDTDTQYF

D: TRBD2
size: NA
J: TRBJ2-3
V: TRBV28
DNA: TGTGCCATCAATCCCGCACTAGCGGGGGGTGAAGATACGCAGTATTTT
CDR3: CAINPALAGGEDTQYF

D: NA
size: NA
J: TRBJ2-1
V: TRBV19
DNA: TGTGCCAGTAGTATACGGCCAAATCAGGAGCAGTTCTTC
CDR3: CASSIRPNQEQFF

D: TRBD1
size: NA
J: TRBJ1-1
V: TRBV19
DNA: TGTGCCAGCACGGACAGGGGGTTCACTGAAGCTTTCTTT
CDR3: CASTDRGFTEAFF

D: NA
size: NA
J: TRBJ2-3
V: TRBV5-1
DNA: TGCGCCAGCAGCTTGGCGTTAGCGGGCACAGATACGCAGTATTTT
CDR3: CASSLALAGTDTQYF

D: NA
size: NA
J: TRBJ2-5
V: TRBV30
DNA: TGTGCCACCGGAGAGACCCAGTACTTC
CDR3: CATGETQYF

D: TRBD1
size: NA
J: TRBJ2-6
V: TRBV19
DNA: TGTGCCAGTAGTAACTCGGGACAGGGGGATTCTGGGGCCAACGTCCTGACTTTC
CDR3: CASSNSGQGDSGANVLTF

D: NA
size: once
J: TRBJ2-7
V: TRBV28
DNA: TGTGCCAGCAGTTCCGTCGGGCAGCAAGACAACTACGAGCAGTACTTC
CDR3: CASSSVGQQDNYEQYF

D: TRBD1
size: few
J: TRBJ2-2
V: TRBV7-8
DNA: TGTGCCAGCAGCTTAGGGACAGGGCCGAGCACCGGGGAGCTGTTTTTT
CDR3: CASSLGTGPSTGELFF

D: NA
size: NA
J: TRBJ2-5
V: TRBV27
DNA: TGTGCCAGCAGTCCGGGACACCGAGTGGCCCAGTACTTC
CDR3: CASSPGHRVAQYF

D: NA
size: NA
J: TRBJ2-5
V: TRBV7-6
DNA: TGTGCCAGCAGCGAGAGCCCGGGCCTTCAAGAGACCCAGTACTTC
CDR3: CASSESPGLQETQYF

D: NA
size: few
J: TRBJ2-4
V: TRBV6-5
DNA: TGTGCCAGCAGTCCCTGGACTGAAAACATTCAGTACTTC
CDR3: CASSPWTENIQYF

D: NA
size: NA
J: TRBJ2-5
V: TRBV27
DNA: TGTGCCAGCAGTTTCGCCCAAGAGACCCAGTACTTC
CDR3: CASSFAQETQYF

D: NA
size: many
J: TRBJ2-6
V: TRBV6-1
DNA: TGTGCCAGCAGTCAAGACAGCTCTGGGGCCAACGTCCTGACTTTC
CDR3: CASSQDSSGANVLTF

D: TRBD1
size: few
J: TRBJ1-1
V: TRBV15
DNA: TGTGCCACCAGCAGAAATCCGGGACAGTCTGAAGCTTTCTTT
CDR3: CATSRNPGQSEAFF

D: TRBD1
size: NA
J: TRBJ2-7
V: TRBV19
DNA: TGTGCCAGTAGTAGGGTGACAGGGGTTACCTACGAGCAGTACTTC
CDR3: CASSRVTGVTYEQYF

D: TRBD2
size: NA
J: TRBJ2-1
V: TRBV19
DNA: TGTGCCAGTAATCGGGGTCCCTTAGCGGGAGGTTACAATGAGCAGTTCTTC
CDR3: CASNRGPLAGGYNEQFF

D: NA
size: NA
J: TRBJ2-7
V: TRBV7-2
DNA: TGTGCCAGCAGCTTAACGAGCTACGAGCAGTACTTC
CDR3: CASSLTSYEQYF

D: NA
size: NA
J: TRBJ2-1
V: TRBV6-1
DNA: TGTGCCAGCAGTGAAGATGAGGAAGGTGAGCAGTTCTTC
CDR3: CASSEDEEGEQFF

D: NA
size: NA
J: TRBJ2-5
V: TRBV4-1
DNA: TGCGCCAGCAGCCAAGATCCGGGTCGACAAAGAAAAGAGACCCAGTACTTC
CDR3: CASSQDPGRQRKETQYF

D: NA
size: NA
J: TRBJ1-4
V: TRBV6-1
DNA: TGTGCCAGCAGTGAAAGTAGGGCAGAAAAACTGTTTTTT
CDR3: CASSESRAEKLFF

D: TRBD1
size: medium-sized
J: TRBJ1-3
V: TRBV4-2
DNA: TGTGCCAGCAGCCAAGCCGTCTTACAGGGGGCTGGAAACACCATATATTTT
CDR3: CASSQAVLQGAGNTIYF

D: TRBD1
size: NA
J: TRBJ1-5
V: TRBV27
DNA: TGTGCCAGCAGTCATGACAGGGACAATCAGCCCCAGCATTTT
CDR3: CASSHDRDNQPQHF

D: TRBD1
size: once
J: TRBJ2-3
V: TRBV7-9
DNA: TGTGCCAGCAGCGTAAGGGACAGGGGAAGCACAGATACGCAGTATTTT
CDR3: CASSVRDRGSTDTQYF

D: NA
size: NA
J: TRBJ2-2
V: TRBV30
DNA: TGTGCCTGGAGTCGGAGGGGGGTGAACACCGGGGAGCTGTTTTTT
CDR3: CAWSRRGVNTGELFF

D: NA
size: NA
J: TRBJ1-1
V: TRBV11-2
DNA: TGTGCCAGCAGCTTACAGGGGCTTCAGACTGAAGCTTTCTTT
CDR3: CASSLQGLQTEAFF

D: TRBD1
size: NA
J: TRBJ2-2
V: TRBV18
DNA: TGTGCCAGCTCACCACGGGGGACAGGGGACGCCGGGGAGCTGTTTTTT
CDR3: CASSPRGTGDAGELFF